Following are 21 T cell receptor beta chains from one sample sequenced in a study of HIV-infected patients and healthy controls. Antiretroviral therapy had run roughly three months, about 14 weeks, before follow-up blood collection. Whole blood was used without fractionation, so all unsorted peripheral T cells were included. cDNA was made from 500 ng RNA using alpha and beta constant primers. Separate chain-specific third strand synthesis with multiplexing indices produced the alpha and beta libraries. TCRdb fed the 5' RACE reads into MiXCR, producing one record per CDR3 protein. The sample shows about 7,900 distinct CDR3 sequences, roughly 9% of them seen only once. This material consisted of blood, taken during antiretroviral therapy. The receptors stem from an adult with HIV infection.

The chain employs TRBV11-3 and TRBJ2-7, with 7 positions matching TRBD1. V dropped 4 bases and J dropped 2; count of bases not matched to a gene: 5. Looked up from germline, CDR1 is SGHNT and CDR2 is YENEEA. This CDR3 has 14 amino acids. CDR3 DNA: TGTGCCAGCAGCTCCCGGGACAGCCCCTACGAGCAGTACTTC. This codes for CASSSRDSPYEQYF. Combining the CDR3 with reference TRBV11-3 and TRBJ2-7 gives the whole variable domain EAGVVQSPRYKIIEKKQPVAFWCNPISGHNTLYWYLQNLGQGPELLIRYENEEAVDDSQLPKDRFSAERLKGVDSTLKIQPAELGDSAVYLCASSSRDSPYEQYFGPGTRLTVT.

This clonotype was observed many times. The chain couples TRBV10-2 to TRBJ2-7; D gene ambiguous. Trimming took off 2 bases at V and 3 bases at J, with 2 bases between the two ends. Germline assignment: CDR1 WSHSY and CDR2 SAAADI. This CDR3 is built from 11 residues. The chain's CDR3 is CASSEDYEQYF. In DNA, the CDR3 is TGCGCCAGCAGTGAGGACTACGAGCAGTACTTC.

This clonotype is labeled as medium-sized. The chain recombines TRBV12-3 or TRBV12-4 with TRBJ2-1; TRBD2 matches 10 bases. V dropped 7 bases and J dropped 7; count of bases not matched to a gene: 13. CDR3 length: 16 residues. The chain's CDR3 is CASTFKGTSVPNEQFF. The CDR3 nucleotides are TGTGCCAGCACCTTTAAAGGGACTAGCGTCCCTAATGAGCAGTTCTTC.

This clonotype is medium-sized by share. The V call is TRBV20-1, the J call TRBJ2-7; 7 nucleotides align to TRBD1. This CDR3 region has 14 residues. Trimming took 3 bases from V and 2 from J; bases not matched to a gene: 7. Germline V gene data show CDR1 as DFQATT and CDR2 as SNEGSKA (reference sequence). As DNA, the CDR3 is TGCAGTGCTAGGGGGACAGAAAAGGCCTACGAGCAGTACTTC. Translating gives CSARGTEKAYEQYF.

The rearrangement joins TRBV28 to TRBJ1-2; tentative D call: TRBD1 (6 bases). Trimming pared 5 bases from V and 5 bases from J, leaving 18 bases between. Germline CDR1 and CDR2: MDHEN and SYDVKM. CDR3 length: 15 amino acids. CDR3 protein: CASSLPGDTSYGYTF. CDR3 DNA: TGTGCCAGCAGTCTTCCTGGGGACACCTCTTATGGCTACACCTTC.

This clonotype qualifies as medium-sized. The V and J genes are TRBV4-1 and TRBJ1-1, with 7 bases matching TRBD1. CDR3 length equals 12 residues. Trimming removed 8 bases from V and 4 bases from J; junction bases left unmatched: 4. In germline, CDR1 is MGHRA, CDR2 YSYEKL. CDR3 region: CASADRATEAFF. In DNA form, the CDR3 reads TGCGCCAGCGCCGACAGGGCCACTGAAGCTTTCTTT.

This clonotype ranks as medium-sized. The CDR3 DNA reads as TGCAGCGCCGGACAGGCGGTCGATCAGCCCCAGCATTTT. Translation: CSAGQAVDQPQHF. J is TRBJ1-5 and V is TRBV29-1; 7 nucleotides line up with TRBD1. V lost 7 bases and J lost 5; bases outside the gene matches: 8. Per the germline V gene, CDR1 is SQVTM and CDR2 is ANQGSEA. The CDR3 consists of 13 residues.

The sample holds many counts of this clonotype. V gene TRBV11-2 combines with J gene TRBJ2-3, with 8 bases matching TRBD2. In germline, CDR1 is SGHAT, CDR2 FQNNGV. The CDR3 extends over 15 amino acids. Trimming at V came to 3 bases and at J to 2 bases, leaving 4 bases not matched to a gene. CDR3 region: CASSFVSGDTDTQYF. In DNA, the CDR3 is TGTGCCAGCAGCTTCGTTAGCGGGGACACAGATACGCAGTATTTT.

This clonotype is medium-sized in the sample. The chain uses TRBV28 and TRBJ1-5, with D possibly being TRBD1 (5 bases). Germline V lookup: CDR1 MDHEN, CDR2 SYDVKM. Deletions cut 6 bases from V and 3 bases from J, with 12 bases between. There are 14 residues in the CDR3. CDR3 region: CASSSGGTNQPQHF. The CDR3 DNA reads TGTGCCAGCAGCTCAGGAGGGACCAATCAGCCCCAGCATTTT.

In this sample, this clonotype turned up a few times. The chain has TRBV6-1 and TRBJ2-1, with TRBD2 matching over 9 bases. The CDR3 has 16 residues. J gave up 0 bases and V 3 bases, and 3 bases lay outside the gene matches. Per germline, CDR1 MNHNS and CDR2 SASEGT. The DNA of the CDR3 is TGTGCCAGCAGTGACTCTAGCGGGATCTCCTACAATGAGCAGTTCTTC. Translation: CASSDSSGISYNEQFF.

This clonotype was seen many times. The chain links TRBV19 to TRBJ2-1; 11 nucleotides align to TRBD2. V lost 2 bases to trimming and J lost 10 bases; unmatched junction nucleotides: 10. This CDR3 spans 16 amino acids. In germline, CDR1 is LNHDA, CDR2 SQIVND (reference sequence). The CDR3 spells CASSILAGGRGVEQFF. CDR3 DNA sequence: TGTGCCAGTAGTATACTAGCGGGAGGTCGGGGAGTCGAGCAGTTCTTC.

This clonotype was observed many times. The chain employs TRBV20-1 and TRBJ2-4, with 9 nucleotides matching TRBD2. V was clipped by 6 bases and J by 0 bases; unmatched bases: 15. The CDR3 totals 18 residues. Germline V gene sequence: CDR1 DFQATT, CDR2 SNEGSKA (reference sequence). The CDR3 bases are TGCAGTGCCCTCGTGGGTAGCGGGGGTGCCTTAGCCAAAAACATTCAGTACTTC. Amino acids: CSALVGSGGALAKNIQYF.

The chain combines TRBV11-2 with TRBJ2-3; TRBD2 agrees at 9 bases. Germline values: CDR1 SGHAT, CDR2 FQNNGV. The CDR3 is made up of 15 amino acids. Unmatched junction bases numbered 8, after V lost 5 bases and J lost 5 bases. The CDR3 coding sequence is TGTGCCAGCAGCCTCACTAGCGGGCGGATAGATACGCAGTATTTT. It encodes CASSLTSGRIDTQYF.

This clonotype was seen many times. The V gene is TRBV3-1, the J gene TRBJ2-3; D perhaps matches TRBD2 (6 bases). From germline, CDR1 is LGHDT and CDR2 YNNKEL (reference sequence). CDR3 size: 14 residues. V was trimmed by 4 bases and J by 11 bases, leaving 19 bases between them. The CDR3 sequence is CASSPPGESGRQYF. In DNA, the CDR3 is TGTGCCAGCAGCCCTCCGGGGGAGAGCGGGCGGCAGTATTTT.

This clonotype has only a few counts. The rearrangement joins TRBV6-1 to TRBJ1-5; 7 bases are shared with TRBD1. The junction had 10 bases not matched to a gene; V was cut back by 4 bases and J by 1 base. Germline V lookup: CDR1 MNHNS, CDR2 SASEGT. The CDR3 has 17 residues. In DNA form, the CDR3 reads TGTGCCAGCAGTGCGAAATCTGGACAGGTGAGCAATCAGCCCCAGCATTTT. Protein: CASSAKSGQVSNQPQHF.

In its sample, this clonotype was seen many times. Here the CDR3 reads CSARRGLGEAFF. DNA of the CDR3: TGCAGTGCTAGAAGGGGGCTCGGTGAAGCTTTCTTT. The chain carries TRBV20-1 and TRBJ1-1, with 7 positions matching TRBD1. The CDR3 totals 12 residues. CDR1 and CDR2 (germline): DFQATT, SNEGSKA (reference sequence). Trimming took 2 bases from V and 7 from J; bases not matched to a gene: 4.

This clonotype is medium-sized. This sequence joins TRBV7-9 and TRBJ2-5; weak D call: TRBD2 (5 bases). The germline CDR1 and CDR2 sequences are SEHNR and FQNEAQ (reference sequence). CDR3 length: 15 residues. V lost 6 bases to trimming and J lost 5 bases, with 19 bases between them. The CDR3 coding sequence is TGTGCCAGCAGAACGGACCGCCGAAGGAGGGAGACCCAGTACTTC. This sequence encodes CASRTDRRRRETQYF.

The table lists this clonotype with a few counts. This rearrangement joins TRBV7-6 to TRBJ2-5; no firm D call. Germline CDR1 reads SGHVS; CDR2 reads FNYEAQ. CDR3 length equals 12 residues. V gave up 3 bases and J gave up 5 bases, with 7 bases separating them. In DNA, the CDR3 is TGTGCCAGCAGCTTTCTGGTCGAGACCCAGTACTTC. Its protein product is CASSFLVETQYF.

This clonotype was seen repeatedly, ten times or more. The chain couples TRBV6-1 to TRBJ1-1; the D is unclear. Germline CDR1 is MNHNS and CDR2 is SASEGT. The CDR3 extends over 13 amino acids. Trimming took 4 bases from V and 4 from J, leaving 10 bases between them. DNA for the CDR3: TGTGCCAGCAGTGCCGCTATTACCACTGAAGCTTTCTTT. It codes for CASSAAITTEAFF.

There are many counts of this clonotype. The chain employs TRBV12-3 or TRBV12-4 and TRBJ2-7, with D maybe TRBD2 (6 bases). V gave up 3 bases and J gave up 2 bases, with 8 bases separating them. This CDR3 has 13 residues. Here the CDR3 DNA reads TGTGCCAGCAGTTTCGGGGGAGCCTACGAGCAGTACTTC. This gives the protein CASSFGGAYEQYF.

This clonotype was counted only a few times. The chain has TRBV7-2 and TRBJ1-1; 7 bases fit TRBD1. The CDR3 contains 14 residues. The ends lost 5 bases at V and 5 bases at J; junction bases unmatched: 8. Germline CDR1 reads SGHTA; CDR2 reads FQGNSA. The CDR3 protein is CASSLIDRVTEAFF. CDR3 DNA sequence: TGTGCCAGCAGCCTCATTGACAGGGTGACTGAAGCTTTCTTT.